A single sample gave rise to the 16 T cell receptor beta chains below, sequenced in a study of Tregs in tolerant kidney transplant recipients. The repertoire was sequenced with immunoSEQ multiplex PCR; TCRdb's copy has only in-frame clones and lacks some. In the table there are tens of thousands of clones, roughly four fifths of which are singletons. These receptors lack a known antigen. The sequenced material came from Tregs from blood cultured with allogeneic cells. The receptor source for this set is a human donor in good health.

The chain employs TRBV18 and TRBJ1-2; D is unclear. CDR1 and CDR2 (germline): KGHSH, LQKENI. The CDR3 loop spans 13 amino acids. The V end lost 2 bases, the J end lost 2 bases, and 6 bases lay between the germline ends. The CDR3 sequence is CASSPVGNYGYTF. DNA for the CDR3: TGTGCCAGCTCACCAGTAGGGAACTATGGCTACACCTTC.

The chain carries TRBV18 and TRBJ2-7; D gene ambiguous. The CDR3 consists of 15 residues. The ends were cut back, 5 bases at V and 6 bases at J, with 20 bases in the middle. Looked up from germline, CDR1 is KGHSH and CDR2 is LQKENI. The CDR3 nucleotides are TGTGCCAGCTCATCCTCCGGGCCCCGACCCGGCGAGCAGTACTTC. Protein sequence: CASSSSGPRPGEQYF.

The chain joins TRBV7-2 to TRBJ2-2; D might be TRBD1 (5 bases). Trimming took off 8 bases at V and 0 bases at J, with 16 bases between the two ends. This CDR3 contains 16 residues. CDR1 is SGHTA and CDR2 is FQGNSA in the germline V gene. The CDR3 sequence: CASVPSGRANTGELFF. The CDR3 DNA follows: TGTGCCAGCGTGCCAAGTGGCAGGGCGAACACCGGGGAGCTGTTTTTT.

The chain uses TRBV5-1 and TRBJ2-2, with a possible D match to TRBD1 (5 bases). The V and J ends lost 0 bases and 3 bases respectively, with 9 bases between them. The CDR3 length is 15 residues. Germline V gene lookup returns CDR1 SGHRS and CDR2 YFSETQ. The CDR3, as DNA: TGCGCCAGCAGCTTGGTCAGGGTAGACACCGGGGAGCTGTTTTTT. This sequence encodes CASSLVRVDTGELFF.

The chain couples TRBV6-5 to TRBJ2-7; D not resolved. V was shortened by 8 bases and J by 3 bases, with 11 bases between the two germline ends. CDR3 length equals 12 residues. Per the germline V gene, CDR1 is MNHEY and CDR2 is SVGAGI. DNA of the CDR3: TGTGCCAGCGCGGCAGCACTCTACGAGCAGTACTTC. It specifies CASAAALYEQYF.

This sequence joins TRBV7-8 and TRBJ2-5; 12 nucleotides match TRBD1. Germline V gene data show CDR1 as SGHVS and CDR2 as FQNEAQ. The CDR3 is 16 amino acids. After removal of 5 bases from V and 4 bases from J, the junction contained 8 bases not matched to a gene. The CDR3 nucleotides are TGTGCCAGCAGCACCGGGACAGGGGGCGGCGGAGAGACCCAGTACTTC. It encodes CASSTGTGGGGETQYF. Using reference TRBV7-8 and TRBJ2-5 for the parts outside the CDR3, the full variable domain is GAGVSQSPRYKVAKRGQDVALRCDPISGHVSLFWYQQALGQGPEFLTYFQNEAQLDKSGLPSDRFFAERPEGSVSTLKIQRTQQEDSAVYLCASSTGTGGGGETQYFGPGTRLLVL.

V usage is TRBV6-6 and J usage is TRBJ1-2; weak D call: TRBD1 (5 bases). V was cut by 6 bases and J by 8 bases, with 22 bases left in between. Germline-derived CDR1 and CDR2 are MNHNY and SVGAGI (reference sequence). The CDR3 is 15 amino acids. The CDR3 loop is CASRDKGLNNNGYTF. DNA for the CDR3: TGTGCCAGCAGGGACAAGGGCCTAAACAATAACGGCTACACCTTC.

The chain links TRBV2 to TRBJ2-3, with 9 bases aligning to TRBD1. CDR3 size: 15 residues. V shed 6 bases, J shed 3 bases, and the junction held 7 bases outside the gene matches. Germline CDR1 SNHLY, CDR2 FYNNEI. CDR3 DNA sequence: TGTGCCAGCAGCAGAGGGACAGGGTGGACAGATACGCAGTATTTT. Translating gives CASSRGTGWTDTQYF.

CDR3 sequence: CASSPIGRGNLNYGYTF. For the CDR3, the DNA is TGTGCCAGCAGCCCCATTGGTAGGGGAAACCTTAACTATGGCTACACCTTC. The chain combines TRBV14 with TRBJ1-2, with a tentative D call TRBD1 (5 bases). CDR1 and CDR2 (germline): SGHDN, FVKESK. CDR3 length equals 17 residues. Deletions cut 4 bases from V and 1 base from J, with 19 bases between.

The rearrangement links TRBV6-5 to TRBJ2-1, with 10 bases lining up with TRBD2. Trimming cost V 1 base and J 9 bases; bases outside gene matches: 6. Per germline, CDR1 MNHEY and CDR2 SVGAGI. This CDR3 comprises 15 residues. CDR3 sequence: CASSYFSGRAGEQFF. The CDR3 DNA follows: TGTGCCAGCAGTTACTTCAGCGGGAGGGCCGGTGAGCAGTTCTTC.

V and J are TRBV5-6 and TRBJ1-6; 9 bases match TRBD1. CDR3 length equals 17 residues. Trimming removed 0 bases from V and 1 base from J; junction bases left unmatched: 2. Germline V gene data show CDR1 as SGHDT and CDR2 as YYEEEE. As DNA, the CDR3 is TGTGCCAGCAGCTTGGTACAGGGGGCTTCCTATAATTCACCCCTCCACTTT. Its translation: CASSLVQGASYNSPLHF.

This clone was recorded only once. V and J are TRBV30 and TRBJ2-3; TRBD2 matches at 9 bases. This CDR3 contains 13 residues. V shed 4 bases, J shed 2 bases, and the junction held 1 base outside the gene matches. CDR1 and CDR2 (germline): GTSNPN, SVGIG (reference sequence). This chain's CDR3 is CAWKREDTDTQYF. CDR3 DNA sequence: TGTGCCTGGAAGCGGGAGGACACAGATACGCAGTATTTT.

V and J are TRBV5-5 and TRBJ2-5; D is ambiguous. From germline, CDR1 is SGHKS and CDR2 YYEKEE (reference sequence). The CDR3 has 13 amino acids. Trimming cost V 2 bases and J 5 bases, with 10 bases left between them. CDR3 protein: CASSLTSAETQYF. CDR3 sequence (DNA): TGTGCCAGCAGCTTAACGTCCGCGGAGACCCAGTACTTC.

The chain recombines TRBV18 with TRBJ1-2; D possibly corresponds to TRBD1 (5 bases). The CDR3 has 13 amino acids. CDR1 is KGHSH, CDR2 LQKENI, per germline. V was clipped by 4 bases and J by 10 bases, with 16 bases between them. The CDR3 coding sequence is TGTGCCAGCTCACGGGACCGTGAAAGGTCCTACACCTTC. Amino acids: CASSRDRERSYTF.

The chain couples TRBV2 to TRBJ1-2, with D unclear. The germline V and J ends were trimmed by 7 bases and 1 base, with 7 bases remaining between them. Per germline, CDR1 SNHLY and CDR2 FYNNEI. The CDR3 totals 12 residues. The CDR3 nucleotides read TGTGCCAGCACTTGGGATAACTATGGCTACACCTTC. Protein sequence: CASTWDNYGYTF.

This clone appeared once. The rearrangement links TRBV7-2 to TRBJ1-1; TRBD1 might be the D (5 bases). Germline assignment: CDR1 SGHTA and CDR2 FQGNSA. The germline V and J ends were trimmed by 2 bases and 4 bases, with 11 bases remaining between them. This CDR3 region has 14 residues. The DNA of the CDR3 is TGTGCCAGCAGCTTAACGGGGGAGTTCACTGAAGCTTTCTTT. This gives the protein CASSLTGEFTEAFF.